This TCR beta chain was captured in a study of Graves' ophthalmopathy and Graves' hyperthyroidism. General study results and limits: The model's ophthalmopathy progression predictions had 55% to 71% sensitivity and just under 75% specificity.

Amplification of TCR beta CDR3 regions used RNA transcripts. HTBI primers served in a first-round RT-PCR, which a second-round multiplex PCR followed. TCRdb recomputed calls from the multiplex PCR reads with MiXCR, one row per CDR3 protein. The sample lists a few hundred thousand distinct CDR3 sequences, 15% to 17% occurring once. Newly diagnosed hyperthyroidism donors, aged 18 to 65, duration under 2 months. This CDR3 has 15 amino acids. Germline V gene lookup returns CDR1 SGHTA and CDR2 FQGNSA. V shed 1 base, J shed 2 bases, and the junction held 3 bases outside the gene matches. This clonotype was detected many times. As yet, its antigen is unknown.

The source is a woman aged 18-35 years with stable Graves' hyperthyroidism. The J gene is TRBJ2-7, the V gene TRBV7-2, with 9 bases fitting TRBD1. The material sequenced was peripheral blood. Here the CDR3 DNA reads TGTGCCAGCAGCTTAGGCCGGGACAGGGCCTACGAGCAGTACTTC. Protein product: CASSLGRDRAYEQYF.